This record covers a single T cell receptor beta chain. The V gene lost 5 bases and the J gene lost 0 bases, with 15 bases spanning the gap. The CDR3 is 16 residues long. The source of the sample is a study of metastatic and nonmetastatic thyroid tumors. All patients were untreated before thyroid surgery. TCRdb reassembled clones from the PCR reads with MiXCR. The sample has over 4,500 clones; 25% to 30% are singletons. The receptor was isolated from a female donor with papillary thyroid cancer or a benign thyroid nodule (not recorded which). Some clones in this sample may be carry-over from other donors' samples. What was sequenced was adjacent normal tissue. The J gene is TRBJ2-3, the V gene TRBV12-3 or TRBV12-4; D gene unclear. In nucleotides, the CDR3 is TGTGCCAGCAGTACTACTGCCACCGGCAGCACAGATACGCAGTATTTT. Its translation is CASSTTATGSTDTQYF.